This is a list of T cell receptor beta chains from one sample in a study of blood T cell repertoires in COVID-19. The method was immunoSEQ multiplex PCR; TCRdb's version includes in-frame clones alone and lacks a portion of them. The table includes roughly 230,000 clones, approximately 88% detected once. The specimen sequenced was peripheral blood. These receptor sequences come from a man aged 35-49 years with acute or convalescent COVID-19. Both conserved end residues are part of each CDR3. D genes are given only for firm matches. Clone size appears in some rows only: once, few, many, or a class for an expanded clone.

cdr3_nt | cdr3_aa | j_call | d_call | v_call | clone_size
TGCGCCAGCAGCTCGACTAGCGGGATTGAGACCCAGTACTTC | CASSSTSGIETQYF | TRBJ2-5 | TRBD2 | TRBV5-1 | few
TGTGCCAGCAGCTTGGGTGTGCGGACAGACTACGAGCAGTACTTC | CASSLGVRTDYEQYF | TRBJ2-7 | . | TRBV11-2 | .
TGTGCCAGTAGTATAGCTGTTACGGGAGTAAGGTATACGCAGTATTTT | CASSIAVTGVRYTQYF | TRBJ2-3 | . | TRBV19 | .
TGTGCCAGCAGCCAAGTGGACGAGGGTTGGCGGGGCTACACCTTC | CASSQVDEGWRGYTF | TRBJ1-2 | . | TRBV14 | once
TGCGCCAGCAGACGTTCGGGACAGTTAACAACTGAAGCTTTCTTT | CASRRSGQLTTEAFF | TRBJ1-1 | TRBD1 | TRBV5-1 | once
TGTGCCAGCAGCCGAGCAAACGGGGGCTACACCTTC | CASSRANGGYTF | TRBJ1-2 | . | TRBV3-1/TRBV3-2 | .
TGCAGCGTTGTTGTAATGGGGACAGGGAGCTCCTACGAGCAGTACTTC | CSVVVMGTGSSYEQYF | TRBJ2-7 | TRBD1 | TRBV29-1 | .
TGTGCCATCAGTGGAGGTCTATCGCGGGGTGGCTACAATGAGCAGTTCTTC | CAISGGLSRGGYNEQFF | TRBJ2-1 | . | TRBV10-3 | once
TGTGCCAGTAGTATAAGGGGGGGCAGCGAAGCTTTCTTT | CASSIRGGSEAFF | TRBJ1-1 | . | TRBV19 | .
TGTGCCAGCAGCTTGGACGGAGAAGGGAGGTACGAGCAGTACTTC | CASSLDGEGRYEQYF | TRBJ2-7 | . | TRBV5-6 | .
TGCGCCAGCAGCACAGGACAGGGGGCGGGCACTGAAGCTTTCTTT | CASSTGQGAGTEAFF | TRBJ1-1 | TRBD1 | TRBV5-1 | .
TGTGCCAGCAGCTTAGGAGTTGTGGGGGGAACTGAAGCTTTCTTT | CASSLGVVGGTEAFF | TRBJ1-1 | . | TRBV7-2 | once
TGTGCCAGCAGCCCCTCTCACGACAGCCCCCGGGGCTACACCTTC | CASSPSHDSPRGYTF | TRBJ1-2 | . | TRBV7-9 | .
TGTGCCAGCAGCTCCCCGGACAGGGCTAACTATGGCTACACCTTC | CASSSPDRANYGYTF | TRBJ1-2 | TRBD1 | TRBV7-2 | .
TGTGCCAGCAGCTTAGTGAGGGGGAAGGCACCCCTCCACTTT | CASSLVRGKAPLHF | TRBJ1-6 | . | TRBV11-2 | .
TGTGCCGGACAGGGGGGTAATGAAAAACTGTTTTTT | CAGQGGNEKLFF | TRBJ1-4 | TRBD1 | TRBV30 | .
TGCGCCAGCAGCCCGACAGGGGGATCACTCGAGCAGTACTTC | CASSPTGGSLEQYF | TRBJ2-7 | TRBD1 | TRBV5-1 | .
TGCAGCGTTCGTACACCCGGGAGAAACACCGGGGAGCTGTTTTTT | CSVRTPGRNTGELFF | TRBJ2-2 | . | TRBV29-1 | .
TGTGCCATCAGTGATGGGGCAGGGGACCAGCCCCAGCATTTT | CAISDGAGDQPQHF | TRBJ1-5 | . | TRBV10-3 | .
TGTGCCAGCAGTATCCGACAGGTCAATCAGCCCCAGCATTTT | CASSIRQVNQPQHF | TRBJ1-5 | . | TRBV2 | .
TGTGCCAGTAGTAAACAGGGCTCCTACAATGAGCAGTTCTTC | CASSKQGSYNEQFF | TRBJ2-1 | . | TRBV19 | .
TGTGCCAGCAGCTTTGAAAGAGGTGAAAAACTGTTTTTT | CASSFERGEKLFF | TRBJ1-4 | . | TRBV5-5 | .
TGCGCCAGCAGCCAGGGCACACAGCCTGGCTACACCTTC | CASSQGTQPGYTF | TRBJ1-2 | . | TRBV5-1 | .
TGTGCCACCAGCAGAGATCTAAAGAACACTGAAGCTTTCTTT | CATSRDLKNTEAFF | TRBJ1-1 | . | TRBV15 | .
TGTGCCAGTTCCTGGCAGGGGGACACCGGGGAGCTGTTTTTT | CASSWQGDTGELFF | TRBJ2-2 | TRBD1 | TRBV6-5 | .
TGTGCCAGCAGTCCCGTTGGACTAGCGGGCGGCTCCTACGAGCAGTACTTC | CASSPVGLAGGSYEQYF | TRBJ2-7 | TRBD2 | TRBV28 | .
TGTGCCAGCAGCCCAAGAGGTAGCGGGATAGTCCAAGAGACCCAGTACTTC | CASSPRGSGIVQETQYF | TRBJ2-5 | TRBD2 | TRBV9 | .
TGTGCCAGCAGTAGGGACAGGGAAAGGGATCAGCCCCAGCATTTT | CASSRDRERDQPQHF | TRBJ1-5 | TRBD1 | TRBV6-5 | once